The rows below give T cell receptor beta chains drawn from one sample of a study of blood T cell repertoires in COVID-19. The assay was immunoSEQ multiplex PCR, and TCRdb's table has in-frame clones only and misses some. Of 55,000 to 80,000 clones in the sample, 88% were seen once. Sequenced: peripheral blood. Receptor source: a human donor in a cohort sampled during active COVID-19. CDR3s include the opening cysteine and the closing phenylalanine or tryptophan. D genes are given only for firm matches. Size values are once, few and many counts, or a class for expanded clones, and some rows have none.

DNA,CDR3,D,size,J,V
TGTGCCAGCAGCCGTTGGACAGGGTTAAACACTGAAGCTTTCTTT,CASSRWTGLNTEAFF,TRBD1,-,TRBJ1-1,TRBV13
TGTGCCAGCAGCCCCCTCGGGCGGGGGCGAACGACTAGCACAGATACGCAGTATTTT,CASSPLGRGRTTSTDTQYF,-,-,TRBJ2-3,TRBV7-9
TGTGCCAGTAGTTCATCAGGGGAACAGCCCCAGCATTTT,CASSSSGEQPQHF,-,-,TRBJ1-5,TRBV19
TGTGCCAGCAGCCGCCCCGGGACAACGACAGATACGCAGTATTTT,CASSRPGTTTDTQYF,-,-,TRBJ2-3,TRBV3-1/TRBV3-2
TGTGCCAGCAGCCAAGTGTCGGGCGGGGAGCTGTTTTTT,CASSQVSGGELFF,-,-,TRBJ2-2,TRBV3-1/TRBV3-2
TGCGCCAGCAGCGCAGCCGGGACTAGCTCCTACGAGCAGTACTTC,CASSAAGTSSYEQYF,TRBD2,-,TRBJ2-7,TRBV10-1
TGTGCCAGCAGTTACAGGGGACGGGAGGAGACCCAGTACTTC,CASSYRGREETQYF,-,once,TRBJ2-5,TRBV6-2/TRBV6-3
TGCGCCAGCAGCACCGGACTAGCCGGTTCAGATACGCAGTATTTT,CASSTGLAGSDTQYF,TRBD2,-,TRBJ2-3,TRBV5-1
TGTGCCAGCAGCTTAGACAGGGGTCGGTCCTACGAGCAGTACTTC,CASSLDRGRSYEQYF,TRBD1,-,TRBJ2-7,TRBV7-3
TGTGCCAGCCCGGATTCGCAGGGGGATGGCTACACCTTC,CASPDSQGDGYTF,TRBD1,-,TRBJ1-2,TRBV5-5
TGTGCCAGCACCGAAGCGATCCCCCCAGCCCAGTACTTC,CASTEAIPPAQYF,-,-,TRBJ2-5,TRBV25-1
TGTGCCAGCAGCCGTAGACAGGGGGAAGAGACCCAGTACTTC,CASSRRQGEETQYF,TRBD1,-,TRBJ2-5,TRBV7-9
TGTGCCAGCAGCACAGACTACTCAGATACGCAGTATTTT,CASSTDYSDTQYF,-,-,TRBJ2-3,TRBV7-7
TGTGCCTGGACATGGCAACCGAACACTGAAGCTTTCTTT,CAWTWQPNTEAFF,-,-,TRBJ1-1,TRBV30
TGTGCCAGCAGTTTATCAGGGATGGGGACTGAAGCTTTCTTT,CASSLSGMGTEAFF,-,-,TRBJ1-1,TRBV6-5
TGTGCCAGCAGTTTATTATCCGCGTCGAGGGAAAGGGACTTCTACGAGCAGTACTTC,CASSLLSASRERDFYEQYF,-,few,TRBJ2-7,TRBV28
TGTGCCAGTGGGCCCAATCAGCCCCAGCATTTT,CASGPNQPQHF,-,-,TRBJ1-5,TRBV7-2
TGTGCCAGCTTGGGGGGACAGGGGGCAATAGATACGCAGTATTTT,CASLGGQGAIDTQYF,TRBD1,-,TRBJ2-3,TRBV2
TGTGCCAGCAGAGGACTAGCGGGTGTCTACGAGCAGTACTTC,CASRGLAGVYEQYF,TRBD2,-,TRBJ2-7,TRBV2
TGCAGCGTTGAAGTCCCGAGAGGGACACCAGGAAACACCATATATTTT,CSVEVPRGTPGNTIYF,-,-,TRBJ1-3,TRBV29-1
TGTGCCAGCAGCCTCGGGACAGGGGGCGTTCCGACCTATGGCTACACCTTC,CASSLGTGGVPTYGYTF,TRBD1,-,TRBJ1-2,TRBV11-2
TGTGCCATCAGTGAGGGATCGGGGGGAGCCTACAATGAGCAGTTCTTC,CAISEGSGGAYNEQFF,TRBD2,-,TRBJ2-1,TRBV10-3
TGTGCCAGCAGCCTTACCCTTCTCTGGCGGGAGGGCCAGGCAGATACGCAGTATTTT,CASSLTLLWREGQADTQYF,TRBD2,-,TRBJ2-3,TRBV5-4
TGCGCCAGCAGCTTGGCCGAGGTCAGCTCCTACGAGCAGTACTTC,CASSLAEVSSYEQYF,-,-,TRBJ2-7,TRBV5-1
TGTGCCAGCAGAGGGACAGGGGGTTCCTACGAGCAGTACTTC,CASRGTGGSYEQYF,TRBD1,-,TRBJ2-7,TRBV6-5
TGTGCCAGCAGCTCGGGACAGGTAGAACAGCCCCAGCATTTT,CASSSGQVEQPQHF,TRBD1,-,TRBJ1-5,TRBV7-9
TGTGCCAGCAGTGGGTCTGCGGGGTTAAAGACCCAGTACTTC,CASSGSAGLKTQYF,-,-,TRBJ2-5,TRBV2
TGTGCCAGCAGGATCGGGGGGGCCGACACCGGGGAGCTGTTTTTT,CASRIGGADTGELFF,TRBD2,-,TRBJ2-2,TRBV28
TGTGCCTGCACGCGGCTGTTGAACACTGAAGCTTTCTTT,CACTRLLNTEAFF,-,-,TRBJ1-1,TRBV2
TGTGCCAGCAGCTTAGGGGGGCAGGGTAACACCGGGGAGCTGTTTTTT,CASSLGGQGNTGELFF,-,-,TRBJ2-2,TRBV7-2
TGTGCCACCAGCAGAGGACAGGGGGCCATCGGGGAGCTGTTTTTT,CATSRGQGAIGELFF,TRBD1,-,TRBJ2-2,TRBV15
TGTGCCAGCAGCTTGGGGCAGGGGGCGAGGGACTATGGCTACACCTTC,CASSLGQGARDYGYTF,TRBD1,-,TRBJ1-2,TRBV5-4
TGTGCCAGCAGCCCTCGGGGGACTGGAAACACCATATATTTT,CASSPRGTGNTIYF,-,once,TRBJ1-3,TRBV3-1/TRBV3-2
TGTGCCACCAGCAGAGATAACGTTACAGATCTAGCCAAAAACATTCAGTACTTC,CATSRDNVTDLAKNIQYF,-,-,TRBJ2-4,TRBV15
TGTGCCAGCAGCCAAGATCAGGGAGGAAGGCCCCAGCATTTT,CASSQDQGGRPQHF,-,-,TRBJ1-5,TRBV3-1/TRBV3-2
TGTGCCAGCAGTTTAAGGCAGGGATCTGGGGCCAACGTCCTGACTTTC,CASSLRQGSGANVLTF,-,-,TRBJ2-6,TRBV27
TGTGCCAGCAGCCAAGGAGCCAGGTTGAATGGCTACACCTTC,CASSQGARLNGYTF,-,once,TRBJ1-2,TRBV3-1/TRBV3-2
TGTGCCAGCAGCTCGACAGGGAAGGGGGGTGGCAATCAGCCCCAGCATTTT,CASSSTGKGGGNQPQHF,TRBD1,-,TRBJ1-5,TRBV5-5
TGCGCCAGCAGCCAAGCACTGAACCGAGGTACGCAGTATTTT,CASSQALNRGTQYF,-,-,TRBJ2-3,TRBV4-1
TGTGCCAGCAGCTTGGTGGGGGCCCGTACATATGAAAAACTGTTTTTT,CASSLVGARTYEKLFF,-,-,TRBJ1-4,TRBV5-6
TGTGCCGCGAACAGGGGGAAGAACACCGGGGAGCTGTTTTTT,CAANRGKNTGELFF,TRBD1,-,TRBJ2-2,TRBV6-5
TGCGCCAGCAGTCTGGGCCCGGCAACTGAAGCTTTCTTT,CASSLGPATEAFF,-,-,TRBJ1-1,TRBV10-1
TGTGCCAGCAGTTTTAGGGTTGCCGGGGCAGATACGCAGTATTTT,CASSFRVAGADTQYF,-,-,TRBJ2-3,TRBV27
TGTGCCAGCAGTTTAGTGGGACTAGCGGGCACAGATACGCAGTATTTT,CASSLVGLAGTDTQYF,TRBD2,-,TRBJ2-3,TRBV28
TGTGCCTGGAGTGGGACAGACAGTCAAAAACTGTTTTTT,CAWSGTDSQKLFF,-,-,TRBJ1-4,TRBV30